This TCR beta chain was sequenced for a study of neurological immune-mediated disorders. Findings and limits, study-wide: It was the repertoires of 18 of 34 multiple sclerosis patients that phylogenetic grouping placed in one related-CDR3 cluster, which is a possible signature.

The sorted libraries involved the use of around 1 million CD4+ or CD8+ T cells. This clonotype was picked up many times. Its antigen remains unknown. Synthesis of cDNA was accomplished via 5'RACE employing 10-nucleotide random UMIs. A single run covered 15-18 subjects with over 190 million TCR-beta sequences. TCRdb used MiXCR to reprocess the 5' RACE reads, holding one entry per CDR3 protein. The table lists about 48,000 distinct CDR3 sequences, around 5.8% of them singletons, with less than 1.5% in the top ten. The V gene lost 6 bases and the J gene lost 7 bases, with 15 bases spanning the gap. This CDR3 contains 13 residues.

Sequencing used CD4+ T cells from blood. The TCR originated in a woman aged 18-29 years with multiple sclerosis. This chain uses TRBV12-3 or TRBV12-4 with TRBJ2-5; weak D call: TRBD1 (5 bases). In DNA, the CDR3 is TGTGCCAGCAGCATAGGGGTTTGGGCGACCCAGTACTTC. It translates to CASSIGVWATQYF.